These T cell receptor beta chains were read from a single sample in a study of blood T cell repertoires in COVID-19. TCRdb's copy holds only in-frame clones and misses some; the assay was immunoSEQ multiplex PCR. The top ten clones hold nearly 2% of a sample with under 500,000 clones, 87% of them seen once. The sample was PBMCs or T cells enriched from blood (not recorded which). The origin of the receptors is a woman under 30 with acute COVID-19. Each CDR3 is given with its conserved first and last residue. The D gene is left open where the match is weak. Some rows have no size entry. The others give once, few or many, or a class for an expanded clone.

TRBJ1-6 | TRBV3-1/TRBV3-2 | . | . | TGTGCCAGCAGCTCATTCCAGGGCAGAACACCCCTCCACTTT | CASSSFQGRTPLHF
TRBJ2-3 | TRBV6-5 | . | TRBD2 | TGTGCCAGCAGTTACTCAGCGGGAGGGCCGTTTGAGCAGTATTTT | CASSYSAGGPFEQYF
TRBJ2-7 | TRBV11-2 | . | . | TGTGCCAGCAGCTTACGGGGTAGGTCCTACGAGCAGTACTTC | CASSLRGRSYEQYF
TRBJ1-5 | TRBV19 | . | TRBD1 | TGTGCCAGTAGTGTGACAGGGGGCAATCAGCCCCAGCATTTT | CASSVTGGNQPQHF
TRBJ1-2 | TRBV5-8 | . | . | TGTGCCAGCAGCTATCTACAGGGAAATAGTGGCTACACCTTC | CASSYLQGNSGYTF
TRBJ1-5 | TRBV7-2 | once | . | TGTGCCAGCAGCTTAGGTATCTATCAGCCCCAGCATTTT | CASSLGIYQPQHF
TRBJ2-7 | TRBV29-1 | . | TRBD1 | TGCAGCGTTGTTTACGACAGGGGGACCTACGAGCAGTACTTC | CSVVYDRGTYEQYF
TRBJ1-4 | TRBV3-1/TRBV3-2 | . | . | TGTGCCAGCAGCCAAGATCTAGCGGAAAAACTGTTTTTT | CASSQDLAEKLFF
TRBJ1-1 | TRBV4-1 | . | TRBD1 | TGCGCCAGCAGCCAACACGCGCTCGGACAGGGAAACACTGAAGCTTTCTTT | CASSQHALGQGNTEAFF
TRBJ1-6 | TRBV6-4 | . | TRBD1 | TGTGCCAGCAGCGTTGGGGGACAGGGAGAATCACCCCTCCACTTT | CASSVGGQGESPLHF
TRBJ1-5 | TRBV18 | . | . | TGTGCCAGCTCACCTTCAAATCAGCCCCAGCATTTT | CASSPSNQPQHF
TRBJ2-5 | TRBV27 | . | TRBD2 | TGTGCCAGCAGTCCTACCAGCGGGAGGGCGACGACCCAGTACTTC | CASSPTSGRATTQYF
TRBJ2-6 | TRBV7-9 | . | . | TGTGCCAGCAGCGAAGAGTTCCTCTCTGGGGCCAACGTCCTGACTTTC | CASSEEFLSGANVLTF
TRBJ1-4 | TRBV7-2 | few | TRBD1 | TGTGCCAGCAGCTTAAACAGGGGGGCAACTAATGAAAAACTGTTTTTT | CASSLNRGATNEKLFF
TRBJ1-3 | TRBV10-3 | . | TRBD1 | TGTGCCATCAGTCCCAAAGGAGGGACAGGGGGTTCTGGAAACACCATATATTTT | CAISPKGGTGGSGNTIYF
TRBJ2-5 | TRBV29-1 | once | . | TGCAGCGTCGAAATGGTCCCAGCCCAGGGATGGGATCAGGAGACCCAGTACTTC | CSVEMVPAQGWDQETQYF
TRBJ2-1 | TRBV18 | once | TRBD2 | TGTGCCAGCTCATCAAGCACTAGCGGGGAAGAGTTCTTC | CASSSSTSGEEFF
TRBJ2-7 | TRBV5-4 | . | . | TGTGCCAGCAGCTTGGACGGGGCCTACGAGCAGTACTTC | CASSLDGAYEQYF
TRBJ1-1 | TRBV7-6 | . | TRBD1 | TGTGCCAGCAGCTCTGGGACAGGGGGTTCTTTCGCTGAAGCTTTCTTT | CASSSGTGGSFAEAFF
TRBJ1-1 | TRBV7-2 | . | . | TGTGCCAGCAACAATAGGGGGTCCACTGAAGCTTTCTTT | CASNNRGSTEAFF
TRBJ2-7 | TRBV6-6 | . | . | TGTGCCAGCAGTAGCACGGGGGAGCAGTACTTC | CASSSTGEQYF
TRBJ1-1 | TRBV3-1/TRBV3-2 | . | . | TGTGCCAGCAGCCGGACGAAGGGGACTGAAGCTTTCTTT | CASSRTKGTEAFF
TRBJ1-1 | TRBV3-1/TRBV3-2 | . | . | TGTGCCAGCAGCCAAGGTTTGGTGGAGGGGCGGGCTTTCTTT | CASSQGLVEGRAFF
TRBJ2-7 | TRBV28 | . | . | TGTGCCAGCAGTTTCCACAGGTGGGATGGGTACGAGCAGTACTTC | CASSFHRWDGYEQYF
TRBJ1-1 | TRBV11-2 | few | . | TGTGCCAGCAGGTGGGAGAGATTGAACACTGAAGCTTTCTTT | CASRWERLNTEAFF
TRBJ1-5 | TRBV2 | . | . | TGTGCCAGCAGCGAGGACAGCCTTCGAAATCAGCCCCAGCATTTT | CASSEDSLRNQPQHF
TRBJ2-7 | TRBV11-2 | . | TRBD1 | TGTGCCAGCAGCTCGACAGGGGATTACCACGAGCAGTACTTC | CASSSTGDYHEQYF
TRBJ2-4 | TRBV5-4 | once | . | TGTGCCAGCAGCCCGGGAGCCGGGTTTCAGTACTTC | CASSPGAGFQYF
TRBJ1-6 | TRBV19 | . | . | TGTGCCAGTAGTATCACGACAGGAAATTCACCCCTCCACTTT | CASSITTGNSPLHF
TRBJ1-5 | TRBV19 | . | . | TGTGCAAGACGACAGCCGAGATATGTCGATAGCAATCAGCCCCAGCATTTT | CARRQPRYVDSNQPQHF
TRBJ2-1 | TRBV5-1 | . | TRBD2 | TGCGCCAGCAGCACGACTAGCGGGGGGAACAATGAGCAGTTCTTC | CASSTTSGGNNEQFF
TRBJ2-3 | TRBV10-3 | . | . | TGTGCCATCAGTGGGGTCAGGCGCAGCACAGATACGCAGTATTTT | CAISGVRRSTDTQYF
TRBJ1-1 | TRBV10-1 | few | TRBD1 | TGCGCCAGCAGCGTGGGACAGATCACTGAAGCTTTCTTT | CASSVGQITEAFF
TRBJ2-7 | TRBV7-8 | few | TRBD1 | TGTGCCAGCAGCTCACGGGGACAGGGGAGCTCCTACGAGCAGTACTTC | CASSSRGQGSSYEQYF
TRBJ1-2 | TRBV5-3 | few | . | TGTGCCAGAAGCGAGAACTATGGCTACACCTTC | CARSENYGYTF
TRBJ1-2 | TRBV18 | . | TRBD1 | TGTGCCAGCTCAGGGGACAGGGATGGCTACACCTTC | CASSGDRDGYTF
TRBJ2-7 | TRBV30 | . | TRBD1 | TGTGCCTGGAGTCACGGGACAGGGGGAATCAAGCAGTACTTC | CAWSHGTGGIKQYF
TRBJ1-2 | TRBV7-9 | . | TRBD1 | TGTGCCAGCAGTCATGGACAGGGGGTAGAAGTCTATGGCTACACCTTC | CASSHGQGVEVYGYTF
TRBJ1-6 | TRBV28 | . | . | TGTGCCAGCAGGTTGACAGAATATAATTCACCCCTCCACTTT | CASRLTEYNSPLHF
TRBJ2-3 | TRBV5-6 | . | TRBD1 | TGTGCCAGCAGCTTGGCCTGGCTGGACAGGGGGCCGCGGGATACGCAGTATTTT | CASSLAWLDRGPRDTQYF
TRBJ1-2 | TRBV6-5 | once | TRBD1 | TGTGCCAGCAGTTACACAGGGGGGCACTATGGCTACACCTTC | CASSYTGGHYGYTF
TRBJ2-7 | TRBV10-3 | . | TRBD1 | TGTGCCATCAGTGGTGGACAGGGAAACTACGAGCAGTACTTC | CAISGGQGNYEQYF
TRBJ2-1 | TRBV7-8 | . | TRBD2 | TGTGCCAGCAGCTTAAGATTGAGCGGGGCCATAAATGAGCAGTTCTTC | CASSLRLSGAINEQFF
TRBJ2-7 | TRBV27 | . | TRBD2 | TGTGCCAGCAGGAGGACTAGCGGGGCCTACGAGCAGTACTTC | CASRRTSGAYEQYF
TRBJ1-5 | TRBV10-2 | . | . | TGCGCCAGCACCGAAACTTACCGCAATCAGCCCCAGCATTTT | CASTETYRNQPQHF
TRBJ2-7 | TRBV10-1 | . | . | TGCGCCAGCAGTGAAACCCCGGTACAGGGATCCGAGCAGTACTTC | CASSETPVQGSEQYF